This T cell receptor (beta chain) was retrieved from a study of human T cells and chemical hapten exposure (dated by TCRdb to the early 2020s). Background for the entire study: For sensitization, 2% DPC in acetone was applied to a 2 cm by 2 cm area of upper inner arm skin. Patch testing on the upper back used Finn chambers containing 0.01% DPC, with scoring done after 6 days according to International Contact Dermatitis Research Group standards. The libraries were sequenced as a pool, and the TCR yield per sample differed mostly because of small variations in library volumes within the pool. Most of the patients in the cohort were female, and the cohort covered alopecia areata with under or over 50% scalp involvement, alopecia totalis and alopecia universalis. The study tracked peripheral blood TCR repertoire changes in vivo during primary and secondary sensitization to the hapten diphenylcyclopropenone (DPC) in alopecia patients. For TCR sequencing, blood came from 25 to 30 alopecia patients at anywhere from one to four time points (pre-sensitization, 2, 6 and 24 weeks). Blood samples were taken from patients before sensitization (week 0) and at 2, 6 and about 24 weeks after DPC sensitization. Patients additionally received weekly therapeutic DPC doses to the scalp throughout the roughly 24-week study period.

Comment on this clonotype: Its antigen is unknown. Base qualities are not recorded, but no much larger clone differs from it by a single base.

V is shortened by 3 bases, J by 4 bases, and the region joining them spans 20 bases. Taken from the germline V gene (reference sequence), the CDR1 and CDR2 loops are DFQATT and SNEGSKA. The cysteine opens and the phenylalanine closes a CDR3 of 16 amino acids. The CDR3 DNA has 48 bases and is translated from base 1. What the authors observed across the whole study: After repeated subsampling, the strength of the expansion versus patch-test correlation and the threshold at which it became significant changed. A positive correlation was found between the number of PT1 expanded TCRs and patch test score, with significance reached at thresholds 8, 16 and 32 but not 4. Significantly more large CDR3 similarity clusters were formed by expanded TCRs than by pre-sensitization or healthy control sets, consistent with antigen-driven responses. The number of TCRs above 1 in 1000 frequency did not change with DPC sensitization; there was no evidence of global repertoire structure alterations. Because every patient had alopecia, a presumed autoimmune disease, the patients' immune response might differ from that of healthy individuals.

This specimen's time point label, interpreted: patch test 1, 2 weeks after DPC sensitization. Per the publication, the treatment or condition label means: therapeutic diphenylcyclopropenone sensitization with weekly scalp DPC. At every patch-test visit, the blood draw took place before the patch test was put on. Patients were eligible if aged 18 to 70, diagnosed with alopecia and judged suitable for DPC therapy, and pregnant patients were excluded. Total RNA was isolated from unfractionated whole blood collected in Tempus Blood RNA tubes. Library method: RACE. TCRdb lists the instrument as NextSeq 500. Library preparation attached unique molecular identifiers to individual cDNA molecules for quantitative, reproducible TCR counting. From each blood RNA sample, both TCR alpha and TCR beta chains were sequenced. The published analysis was carried out like this. A median of around 100,000 TCRs per sample was observed, with a range of about 20,000 to 700,000. V, J and CDR3 annotation of the TCR reads was carried out using the Decombinator software suite. To make PS versus PT1 abundance plots, every sample was subsampled to the same number of TCRs (28,000). TCRs were defined as expanded if absent before sensitization and observed at least eight times at the 2-week time point. In-frame beta chains were kept once TCRdb had trimmed the public reads at Q25 with fastp and called clones with MiXCR. Each entry is one CDR3 protein sequence, shown with its most common DNA and genes. TCRdb assigned the V and J calls; the authors' analysis was not used. The sample yields 70,000 to 80,000 distinct CDR3 sequences; 25% to 40% were counted once. The ten largest make up about 9.6% of the sample.

The receptor was derived from a middle-aged man with alopecia areata. Some clones in this sample may be carry-over from other donors' samples. The sequences come from whole blood, collected in connection with sensitization to the hapten diphenylcyclopropenone (DPC). Here the chain combines TRBV20-1 and TRBJ2-3; a confident D gene designation cannot be given. The CDR3 reads CSASSFGEPRPDTQYF. The nucleotide sequence is TGCAGTGCTAGCTCCTTCGGAGAGCCCCGGCCAGATACGCAGTATTTT.